This T cell receptor beta chain was obtained from a study of blood T cells in healthy people across ages. Germline V gives CDR1 SGHTA, CDR2 FQGNSA. The V gene lost 5 bases and the J gene lost 7 bases, with 15 bases spanning the gap. The CDR3 is 14 residues long. Regarding the study as a whole: Diversity was higher, and naive CD4+ cells more numerous, in long-lived donors than in aged donors. Unsorted PBMCs ruled out conclusive naive versus antigen-experienced comparison.

A word on this clonotype: Its specificity is not known.

For the second PCR, which ran for 7 to 11 cycles, a sample-barcoded 5' primer and a J-beta primer mix were used. From the 5' RACE reads, TCRdb called clonotypes with MiXCR, one entry per CDR3 protein. This sample has 850,000 to 1,100,000 distinct CDR3 sequences; around two fifths occur once, and the top ten carry around 12%. The TCR comes from a man aged 18 to 30 in good health. The chain links TRBV7-2 to TRBJ2-1; the D gene is possibly TRBD2 (6 bases). Sequenced input: blood. CDR3 loop: CASSLGTATNEQFF. The CDR3 DNA reads as TGTGCCAGCAGCCTAGGGACTGCCACTAATGAGCAGTTCTTC.